This is a list of T cell receptor beta chains from one sample in a study of cytomegalovirus exposure and HLA in healthy donors. Only in-frame clones appear in the TCRdb table, and some are missing; sequencing was by immunoSEQ multiplex PCR. The table shows roughly 190,000 clones, with 65% to 85% occurring only once. Input material: PBMCs. These receptors all come from a man aged 50-60 years in good health and CMV-seronegative. Each CDR3 is given with its conserved first and last residue. The order of the fields is D gene, clone size, J gene, V gene, CDR3 protein, CDR3 DNA. D genes are given only for firm matches. The size entry is marked missing in some rows and otherwise reads once, few, many or a size class.

>NA|NA|TRBJ2-7|TRBV2
CASSEPRAKYEQYF
TGTGCCAGCAGTGAACCCAGGGCAAAGTACGAGCAGTACTTC
>NA|NA|TRBJ1-2|TRBV13
CASSPQGDGGYTF
TGTGCCAGCAGCCCACAGGGAGATGGGGGCTACACCTTC
>NA|NA|TRBJ2-7|TRBV7-8
CASSSGLGDEQYF
TGTGCCAGCAGCTCCGGACTCGGGGACGAGCAGTACTTC
>TRBD1|NA|TRBJ2-7|TRBV19
CASRGTGGRYEQYF
TGTGCCAGTAGGGGAACAGGGGGCCGCTACGAGCAGTACTTC
>NA|NA|TRBJ2-3|TRBV10-3
CAISESMSSVGTQYF
TGTGCCATCAGTGAGTCCATGTCGTCGGTTGGTACGCAGTATTTT
>NA|NA|TRBJ1-2|TRBV7-2
CASSPRQVPGVYGYTF
TGTGCCAGCAGCCCCAGGCAGGTACCAGGGGTCTATGGCTACACCTTC
>TRBD2|NA|TRBJ2-1|TRBV6-1
CASALAGGPGEQFF
TGTGCCAGCGCCCTAGCGGGGGGGCCGGGTGAGCAGTTCTTC
>NA|once|TRBJ2-3|TRBV27
CASSFPGTDTQYF
TGTGCCAGCAGTTTCCCAGGCACAGATACGCAGTATTTT
>NA|NA|TRBJ2-3|TRBV5-1
CASSGADTQYF
TGCGCCAGCAGTGGAGCAGATACGCAGTATTTT
>TRBD1|few|TRBJ2-1|TRBV6-4
CASSEGTGVFRENNEQFF
TGTGCCAGCAGTGAGGGGACAGGGGTTTTTCGGGAAAACAATGAGCAGTTCTTC
>NA|NA|TRBJ1-5|TRBV7-8
CASSLFDRYFMGDNQPQHF
TGTGCCAGCAGCTTGTTCGACAGGTACTTTATGGGAGACAATCAGCCCCAGCATTTT
>TRBD2|few|TRBJ2-7|TRBV7-9
CASSLSGGVHEQYF
TGTGCCAGCAGCCTCAGCGGGGGGGTCCACGAGCAGTACTTC
>NA|once|TRBJ2-7|TRBV10-3
CAISDSSYEQYF
TGTGCCATCAGTGACTCCTCCTACGAGCAGTACTTC
>TRBD2|NA|TRBJ2-5|TRBV6-5
CASKRTSYETQYF
TGTGCCAGCAAAAGGACTAGCTATGAGACCCAGTACTTC
>NA|NA|TRBJ1-1|TRBV18
CASSTGVEAFF
TGTGCCAGCTCCACGGGAGTCGAAGCTTTCTTT
>TRBD1|NA|TRBJ1-2|TRBV9
CASSVDRGTSGYTF
TGTGCCAGCAGCGTAGACAGGGGGACCTCTGGCTACACCTTC
>NA|NA|TRBJ1-4|TRBV29-1
CSAAGSGSEKLFF
TGCAGCGCCGCGGGGTCAGGGAGTGAAAAACTGTTTTTT
>TRBD2|NA|TRBJ2-2|TRBV7-9
CSSSLLSGRFTGELFF
TGTTCCAGCAGCTTACTTAGCGGGCGGTTTACCGGGGAGCTGTTTTTT
>NA|NA|TRBJ2-7|TRBV6-1
CASSKGVPSYEQYF
TGTGCCAGCAGTAAGGGAGTGCCCTCCTACGAGCAGTACTTC
>TRBD1|few|TRBJ2-7|TRBV5-5
CASSPLRDSYYEQYF
TGTGCCAGCAGCCCCTTAAGGGACAGTTACTACGAGCAGTACTTC
>NA|NA|TRBJ2-6|TRBV5-1
CASSLETGRGGANVLTF
TGCGCCAGCAGCTTGGAAACTGGCAGAGGGGGGGCCAACGTCCTGACTTTC
>TRBD1|NA|TRBJ1-5|TRBV19
CASSIAGTGFNQPQHF
TGTGCCAGTAGTATTGCCGGGACAGGGTTCAATCAGCCCCAGCATTTT
>NA|once|TRBJ1-5|TRBV5-1
CASSSDGGVGPQHF
TGCGCCAGCAGCTCAGATGGGGGCGTAGGGCCCCAGCATTTT
>NA|NA|TRBJ2-5|TRBV6-1
CASSEAQETQYF
TGTGCCAGCAGTGAGGCTCAAGAGACCCAGTACTTC
>NA|NA|TRBJ2-5|TRBV9
CASSTRDKGETQYF
TGTGCCAGCAGCACCAGGGACAAAGGGGAGACCCAGTACTTC
>TRBD1|NA|TRBJ1-2|TRBV7-3
CASSSTGENGYTF
TGTGCCAGCAGCTCGACAGGGGAGAATGGCTACACCTTC
>NA|NA|TRBJ1-2|TRBV28
CASSFLADERGYTF
TGTGCCAGCAGTTTCCTAGCCGATGAGAGGGGCTACACCTTC
>TRBD2|NA|TRBJ2-3|TRBV19
CASGVAGVDTQYF
TGTGCCAGTGGGGTTGCGGGGGTGGATACGCAGTATTTT
>NA|NA|TRBJ1-2|TRBV4-1
CASSQVGEYGYTF
TGCGCCAGCAGCCAAGTAGGGGAATATGGCTACACCTTC
>NA|NA|TRBJ1-2|TRBV19
CASSIDRQGSGYTF
TGTGCCAGTAGTATAGATCGGCAGGGAAGTGGCTACACCTTC
>NA|NA|TRBJ1-5|TRBV7-9
CSSSLAAGLSNQPQHF
TGTTCCAGCAGCTTAGCAGCAGGCTTGAGCAATCAGCCCCAGCATTTT
>NA|NA|TRBJ2-2|TRBV9
CASSVVGDGELFF
TGTGCCAGCAGCGTAGTCGGGGACGGGGAGCTGTTTTTT
>NA|NA|TRBJ2-1|TRBV4-3
CASSLDGARYNEQFF
TGCGCCAGCAGCCTGGATGGGGCTAGGTACAATGAGCAGTTCTTC
>TRBD1|NA|TRBJ2-1|TRBV9
CASSVETGGNYNEQFF
TGTGCCAGCAGCGTCGAGACAGGGGGAAACTACAATGAGCAGTTCTTC
>TRBD1|few|TRBJ1-1|TRBV7-9
CASSRETGTTEAFF
TGTGCCAGCAGCCGAGAGACAGGGACCACTGAAGCTTTCTTT
>TRBD1|NA|TRBJ2-6|TRBV6-1
CASSEATGISGANVLTF
TGTGCCAGCAGTGAAGCGACAGGGATCTCTGGGGCCAACGTCCTGACTTTC
>NA|NA|TRBJ1-2|TRBV7-9
CASSARDRRFGYTF
TGTGCCAGCAGCGCCCGGGATCGGAGGTTTGGCTACACCTTC
>NA|NA|TRBJ2-2|TRBV7-2
CASSLDSSPYTGELFF
TGTGCCAGCAGCTTAGATAGCAGCCCTTACACCGGGGAGCTGTTTTTT
>NA|NA|TRBJ2-1|TRBV19
CASSTLNSRTYNEQFF
TGTGCCAGTAGTACCTTGAACAGCAGGACTTACAATGAGCAGTTCTTC
>TRBD1|NA|TRBJ2-2|TRBV6-4
CASSPGQGPGELFF
TGTGCCAGCAGCCCGGGACAGGGCCCCGGGGAGCTGTTTTTT
>TRBD1|NA|TRBJ1-1|TRBV30
CAWSVRGGAAFF
TGTGCCTGGAGTGTACGAGGGGGCGCAGCTTTCTTT
>TRBD2|NA|TRBJ2-3|TRBV7-3
CASSLRGGGGADTQYF
TGTGCCAGCAGCTTAAGGGGAGGCGGGGGGGCAGATACGCAGTATTTT
>TRBD1|NA|TRBJ2-7|TRBV7-9
CASSWGTGSYEQYF
TGTGCCAGCAGCTGGGGGACAGGTTCCTACGAGCAGTACTTC
>NA|NA|TRBJ1-5|TRBV2
CASSERSGFGNQPQHF
TGTGCCAGCAGTGAAAGGTCAGGGTTCGGCAATCAGCCCCAGCATTTT
>NA|NA|TRBJ1-4|TRBV7-9
CSSSFTTAATNEKLFF
TGTTCCAGCAGCTTTACGACAGCCGCAACTAATGAAAAACTGTTTTTT
>NA|NA|TRBJ2-7|TRBV2
CASQPTGGATYEQYF
TGTGCCAGTCAACCAACAGGTGGGGCCACCTACGAGCAGTACTTC
>NA|NA|TRBJ1-4|TRBV16
CASSQQAREKLFF
TGTGCCAGCAGCCAGCAGGCTCGTGAAAAACTGTTTTTT
>NA|NA|TRBJ1-3|TRBV20-1
CSGRGGNTIYF
TGCAGTGGAAGGGGTGGAAACACCATATATTTT
>NA|NA|TRBJ1-1|TRBV7-3
CASSLVPLDTEAFF
TGTGCCAGCAGCTTAGTCCCTCTTGACACTGAAGCTTTCTTT
>TRBD2|NA|TRBJ2-7|TRBV5-1
CASSPGPGGGGRNYEQYF
TGCGCCAGCAGCCCAGGGCCGGGGGGAGGTGGAAGGAACTACGAGCAGTACTTC
>NA|NA|TRBJ1-2|TRBV19
CASSIRPGNYGYTF
TGTGCCAGTAGTATACGCCCAGGGAACTATGGCTACACCTTC
>TRBD2|NA|TRBJ2-1|TRBV5-1
CASSQLSGGVDNEQFF
TGCGCCAGCAGTCAACTCAGCGGGGGGGTTGACAATGAGCAGTTCTTC
>NA|NA|TRBJ1-3|TRBV4-3
CASSQEWGGPSGNTIYF
TGCGCCAGCAGCCAAGAATGGGGGGGCCCCTCTGGAAACACCATATATTTT
>NA|NA|TRBJ2-2|TRBV6-5
CASSYIGFLGAGELFF
TGTGCCAGCAGTTACATTGGTTTTCTCGGAGCCGGGGAGCTGTTTTTT
>NA|NA|TRBJ2-7|TRBV27
CASSRRTARALEQYF
TGTGCCAGCAGCCGGAGGACAGCCAGAGCCCTCGAGCAGTACTTC
>TRBD2|NA|TRBJ2-4|TRBV6-5
CASSYGRGLSKNIQYF
TGTGCCAGCAGTTACGGGCGGGGGTTATCCAAAAACATTCAGTACTTC